Following are 29 T cell receptor beta chains from one sample sequenced in a study of CD8 T cells in ankylosing spondylitis (TCRdb year 2017). Receptor libraries were prepared by 5' RACE. Instrument used: Illumina HiSeq 2500. Clones were called with MiXCR by TCRdb after fastp trimmed the public reads at Q25, and only in-frame beta chains were retained. Rows are unified per CDR3 protein, each entry keeping the most common DNA and genes. This sample lists under 200,000 distinct CDR3 sequences; 9.8% were detected once. The ten top clones hold about 15% of the sample. The specimen sequenced was blood, either unsorted or a sorted T cell fraction (not recorded which). These TCRs come from a female donor with ankylosing spondylitis or in good health (not recorded which).

The chain combines TRBV11-2 with TRBJ1-1; D is uncertain. CDR3 size: 12 residues. Germline V gene sequence: CDR1 SGHAT, CDR2 FQNNGV. Deletions cut 5 bases from V and 7 bases from J, with 11 bases between. The CDR3 loop is CASSRQLHEAFF. The DNA of the CDR3 is TGTGCCAGCAGCCGACAATTACATGAAGCTTTCTTT.

The chain uses TRBV6-2 or TRBV6-3 and TRBJ2-1; D could derive from TRBD1 or TRBD2 (5 bases each). This CDR3 contains 16 residues. Germline lookup yields CDR1 MNHEY and CDR2 SVGEGT. V lost 0 bases, J lost 8 bases, and 17 bases lay in between. DNA of the CDR3: TGTGCCAGCAGTTACTCGACGGCGAGGGCCAGGGATGAGCAGTTCTTC. Translating it yields CASSYSTARARDEQFF.

Ten or more counts support this clonotype. J is TRBJ2-7 and V is TRBV5-1; D might be TRBD2 (5 bases). This CDR3 region has 13 residues. V shed 2 bases and J shed 0 bases, with 6 bases lying between them. Germline V gene data show CDR1 as SGHRS and CDR2 as YFSETQ. CDR3 sequence reads: CASSFGDSYEQYF. The CDR3 DNA reads as TGCGCCAGCAGCTTCGGGGACTCCTACGAGCAGTACTTC.

This clonotype was counted between two and nine times. The chain recombines TRBV6-5 with TRBJ2-7; D possibly corresponds to TRBD2 (5 bases). V dropped 2 bases and J dropped 3 bases, with 17 bases sitting between them. Germline CDR1 and CDR2: MNHEY and SVGAGI. The CDR3 spans 16 residues. The CDR3: CASSYNGVTTVYEQYF. CDR3 nucleotides: TGTGCCAGCAGTTACAACGGCGTGACTACCGTCTACGAGCAGTACTTC.

A note on this clonotype: This clone may be a read error of a much larger clone one base away. Lacking the conserved final phenylalanine or tryptophan, this CDR3 likely reflects a read error. This chain uses TRBV4-2 with TRBJ2-1, with a possible D match to TRBD1 (5 bases). The CDR3 is made up of 16 amino acids. Trimming stripped 0 bases from V and 0 bases from J, with 9 bases between. CDR1 LGHNA and CDR2 YNFKEQ come from the germline V gene. This chain's CDR3 is CASSQERRGSYNEQFL. Here the CDR3 DNA reads TGTGCCAGCAGCCAAGAGAGAAGGGGCTCCTACAATGAGCAGTTCTTA.

The gene calls are TRBV11-2 and TRBJ2-1; 9 bases are shared with TRBD2. CDR1 SGHAT and CDR2 FQNNGV come from the germline V gene. After removal of 5 bases from V and 4 bases from J, the junction contained 18 bases not matched to a gene. This CDR3 contains 19 residues. In DNA, the CDR3 is TGTGCCAGCAGCCTCCCTTATCCCTTTAGCGGGAGCGATTACAATGAGCAGTTCTTC. Residues: CASSLPYPFSGSDYNEQFF.

This clonotype was observed at least ten times. The genes are TRBV20-1 and TRBJ2-7; 12 bases map to TRBD1. The CDR3 loop spans 15 amino acids. Germline V lookup: CDR1 DFQATT, CDR2 SNEGSKA (reference sequence). V dropped 2 bases and J dropped 4; count of bases not matched to a gene: 6. The CDR3 loop is CSARRVGQGAYEQYF. The DNA for the CDR3 is TGCAGTGCTAGAAGAGTGGGACAGGGGGCGTACGAGCAGTACTTC.

The chain recombines TRBV7-9 with TRBJ2-1, with D perhaps given as TRBD1 or TRBD2 (5 bases each). This CDR3 is 12 amino acids long. V was clipped by 5 bases and J by 10 bases, with 12 bases between them. Germline V lookup: CDR1 SEHNR, CDR2 FQNEAQ (reference sequence). DNA of the CDR3: TGTGCCAGCAGCATCGGGACGGGAGAGCAGTTCTTC. Its translation is CASSIGTGEQFF.

This clonotype was seen repeatedly, ten times or more. V is TRBV7-9 and J is TRBJ1-1, with a tentative D call TRBD1 (5 bases). Germline-derived CDR1 and CDR2 are SEHNR and FQNEAQ (reference sequence). Trimming pared 5 bases from V and 6 bases from J, leaving 13 bases between. This CDR3 comprises 13 residues. CDR3 coding DNA: TGTGCCAGCAGCGTTTCAGGGAGCCCTGAAGCTTTCTTT. Translating it yields CASSVSGSPEAFF.

The rearrangement joins TRBV7-9 to TRBJ2-7; no reliable D call. Per the germline V gene, CDR1 is SEHNR and CDR2 is FQNEAQ (reference sequence). The CDR3 length is 11 residues. Trimming pared 5 bases from V and 7 bases from J, leaving 9 bases between. CDR3 DNA sequence: TGTGCCAGCAGCCACTCTGGAGAGCAGTACTTC. Amino acids: CASSHSGEQYF.

This clonotype was seen many times. The V gene is TRBV7-2, the J gene TRBJ2-5; possibly TRBD1 or TRBD2 for D (5 bases each). In germline, CDR1 is SGHTA, CDR2 FQGNSA. The length of the CDR3 is 15 residues. V lost 5 bases, J lost 2 bases, and 15 bases lay in between. The CDR3 protein is CASSQFGALQETQYF. The CDR3 bases are TGTGCCAGCAGCCAATTCGGGGCGTTACAAGAGACCCAGTACTTC.

This clonotype was counted only a few times. V is TRBV7-9 and J is TRBJ1-2; D possibly corresponds to TRBD1 (5 bases). CDR1 and CDR2 from the germline V gene are SEHNR and FQNEAQ (reference sequence). Trimming removed 1 base from V and 8 bases from J, with 14 bases in between. The CDR3 is 14 amino acids. The DNA for the CDR3 is TGTGCCAGCAGCTTAGGAGGTGGGGCGCGGGGCTACACCTTC. It codes for CASSLGGGARGYTF.

This clonotype was counted only a few times. The rearrangement uses TRBV29-1 and TRBJ2-7, with D possibly matching TRBD1 (5 bases). Germline V CDR1 and CDR2: SQVTM, ANQGSEA. The CDR3 spans 13 residues. Trimming left V 3 bases short and J 1 base short, with 10 bases between. The CDR3 loop reads CSVEGPISYEQYF. CDR3 coding DNA: TGCAGCGTTGAGGGGCCGATATCCTACGAGCAGTACTTC.

The sample holds many counts of this clonotype. J is TRBJ2-1 and V is TRBV27; D is possibly TRBD1 or TRBD2 (5 bases each). CDR3 length: 14 residues. Germline values: CDR1 MNHEY, CDR2 SMNVEV (reference sequence). The ends were cut back, 5 bases at V and 4 bases at J, with 12 bases in the middle. CDR3 sequence: CASSPGPTYNEQFF. CDR3 DNA: TGTGCCAGCAGTCCGGGACCAACTTACAATGAGCAGTTCTTC.

CDR3 loop: CASSTPNSYEQYF. DNA for the CDR3: TGTGCCAGTAGTACTCCAAACTCCTACGAGCAGTACTTC. This chain joins TRBV19 and TRBJ2-7; D unclear. CDR3 length: 13 amino acids. Germline V lookup: CDR1 LNHDA, CDR2 SQIVND (reference sequence). V lost 4 bases to trimming and J lost 0 bases, with 7 bases between them.

This clonotype was seen only a few times. This sequence joins TRBV14 and TRBJ2-3, with a weak D call TRBD1 (5 bases). The CDR3 has 17 residues. Trimming took off 4 bases at V and 0 bases at J, with 17 bases between the two ends. Germline CDR1 SGHDN, CDR2 FVKESK. CDR3 nucleotides: TGTGCCAGCAGCCCCCTCCAGGACACTGCTAGCACAGATACGCAGTATTTT. Protein product: CASSPLQDTASTDTQYF.

The chain has TRBV6-5 and TRBJ2-1; weak D call: TRBD1 (6 bases). The V gene's germline CDR1 is MNHEY and CDR2 SVGAGI. The CDR3 totals 17 residues. The germline V and J ends were trimmed by 2 bases and 9 bases, with 23 bases remaining between them. CDR3 DNA: TGTGCCAGCAGTTACCTGGTGACCGGGATCAGAGGGGGTGAGCAGTTCTTC. It yields the protein CASSYLVTGIRGGEQFF.

The rearrangement joins TRBV4-3 to TRBJ1-1, with D perhaps matching TRBD1 (5 bases). CDR1 and CDR2 from the germline V gene are LGHNA and YSLEER. CDR3 length: 13 amino acids. V lost 4 bases and J lost 3, with 9 bases in between. CDR3 sequence reads: CASSRGSDTEAFF. For the CDR3, the DNA is TGCGCCAGCAGCCGGGGGTCAGACACTGAAGCTTTCTTT.

A few counts support this clonotype. The V and J genes are TRBV27 and TRBJ1-1, with D possibly being TRBD1 (6 bases). Trimming removed 6 bases from V and 11 bases from J, with 25 bases in between. The V gene's germline CDR1 is MNHEY and CDR2 SMNVEV (reference sequence). This CDR3 has 15 amino acids. In nucleotides, the CDR3 is TGTGCCAGCAGCCATTACGGATCTTCGCTTAGGGGGGCTTTCTTT. Translating gives CASSHYGSSLRGAFF.

The chain has TRBV7-6 and TRBJ1-2, with D maybe TRBD1 (5 bases). CDR1 is SGHVS, CDR2 FNYEAQ, per germline. The CDR3 is made up of 13 amino acids. The V end was cut by 3 bases, the J end by 4 bases, with 9 bases between. This CDR3 reads CASSFRRGYGYTF. Written as DNA, the CDR3 is TGTGCCAGCAGCTTCAGGAGGGGCTATGGCTACACCTTC.

This clonotype was observed at least ten times. The rearrangement links TRBV12-3 or TRBV12-4 to TRBJ2-1, with D uncertain. The V gene lost 5 bases and the J gene lost 8 bases, with 16 bases spanning the gap. This CDR3 has 14 amino acids. CDR3 region: CASSLSVSLDEQFF. As DNA, the CDR3 is TGTGCCAGCAGTCTCTCTGTAAGTTTGGATGAGCAGTTCTTC.

A single count supports this clonotype. This rearrangement joins TRBV27 to TRBJ1-4; D not certain. Germline V gives CDR1 MNHEY, CDR2 SMNVEV (reference sequence). The ends were cut back, 6 bases at V and 4 bases at J, with 15 bases in the middle. The CDR3 spans 15 residues. In nucleotides, the CDR3 is TGTGCCAGCAGCTGGGTATGGGCGGGTAATGAAAAACTGTTTTTT. Encoded protein: CASSWVWAGNEKLFF.

The chain couples TRBV29-1 to TRBJ2-1; D might be TRBD1 (8 bases). Germline V gives CDR1 SQVTM, CDR2 ANQGSEA. V was clipped by 5 bases and J by 8 bases, with 19 bases between them. The CDR3 covers 14 residues. Here the CDR3 reads CSVPTGGGADEQFF. The CDR3 region has the DNA TGCAGCGTTCCCACAGGGGGGGGGGCAGATGAGCAGTTCTTC.

This clonotype was detected ten times or more. The rearrangement joins TRBV11-2 to TRBJ2-1, with 13 bases aligning to TRBD2. Losses at the gene ends were 0 bases for V and 6 bases for J; bases not matched to a gene: 5. This CDR3 is 17 amino acids long. Germline lookup yields CDR1 SGHAT and CDR2 FQNNGV. The chain's CDR3 is CASSLEGRTSGGNEQFF. Here the CDR3 DNA reads TGTGCCAGCAGCTTAGAGGGGAGGACTAGCGGGGGCAATGAGCAGTTCTTC.

The rearrangement uses TRBV27 and TRBJ1-1; D might be TRBD1 (5 bases). CDR1 MNHEY and CDR2 SMNVEV come from the germline V gene (reference sequence). Trimming shortened V by 2 bases and J by 8 bases, and 9 bases separated the two germline ends. The CDR3 sequence is 12 residues long. The CDR3 sequence is CASSLIRGEAFF. The CDR3 nucleotides read TGTGCCAGCAGTTTAATCCGGGGCGAAGCTTTCTTT.

The V gene is TRBV3-1, the J gene TRBJ1-5; D call uncertain. Trimming removed 1 base at V and 2 bases at J, with 6 bases between. The CDR3 has 14 residues. The germline CDR1 and CDR2 sequences are LGHDT and YNNKEL (reference sequence). This CDR3 reads CASSQVGGNQPQHF. CDR3 bases: TGTGCCAGCAGCCAAGTAGGAGGCAATCAGCCCCAGCATTTT.

This clonotype has at least ten counts. The chain employs TRBV20-1 and TRBJ2-1; TRBD2 agrees at 10 bases. Germline CDR1 is DFQATT and CDR2 is SNEGSKA (reference sequence). V trimming: 1 base; J trimming: 7 bases; junction bases outside the gene matches: 10. The CDR3 spans 16 residues. As DNA, the CDR3 is TGCAGTGCTAGAGTTCCGAGCGGGAGGGACTTTAATGAGCAGTTCTTC. Its translation is CSARVPSGRDFNEQFF.

V gene TRBV2 combines with J gene TRBJ2-5; D is unclear. The V end was cut by 9 bases, the J end by 4 bases, with 15 bases between. In germline, CDR1 is SNHLY, CDR2 FYNNEI. This CDR3 is built from 13 residues. The CDR3 DNA follows: TGTGCCAGTGTTGAGAACTCTCCAGAGACCCAGTACTTC. It encodes CASVENSPETQYF.

This clonotype was found many times. The chain combines TRBV27 with TRBJ1-1, with 9 bases lining up with TRBD1. Unmatched junction bases numbered 12, after V lost 8 bases and J lost 8 bases. This CDR3 has 14 amino acids. From germline, CDR1 is MNHEY and CDR2 SMNVEV (reference sequence). CDR3 coding DNA: TGTGCCAGCGGGGGGACAGGGTTATTCAGAGAAGCTTTCTTT. This sequence encodes CASGGTGLFREAFF.